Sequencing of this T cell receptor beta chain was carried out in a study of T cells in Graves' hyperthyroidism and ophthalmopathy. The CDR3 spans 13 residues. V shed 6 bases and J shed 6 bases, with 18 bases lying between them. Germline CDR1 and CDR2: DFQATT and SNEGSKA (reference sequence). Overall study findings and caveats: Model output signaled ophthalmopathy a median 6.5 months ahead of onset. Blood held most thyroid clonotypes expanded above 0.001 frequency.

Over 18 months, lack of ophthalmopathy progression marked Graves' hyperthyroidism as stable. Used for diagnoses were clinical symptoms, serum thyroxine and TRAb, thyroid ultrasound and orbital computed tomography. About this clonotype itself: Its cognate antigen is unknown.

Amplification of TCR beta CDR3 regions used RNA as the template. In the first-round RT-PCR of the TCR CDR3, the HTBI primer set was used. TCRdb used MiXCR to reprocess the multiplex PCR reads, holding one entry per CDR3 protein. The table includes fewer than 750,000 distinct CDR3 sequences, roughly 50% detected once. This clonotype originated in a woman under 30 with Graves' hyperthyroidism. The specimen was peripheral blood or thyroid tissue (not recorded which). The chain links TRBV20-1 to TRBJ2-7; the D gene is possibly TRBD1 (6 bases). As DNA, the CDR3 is TGCAGTGCAACGGGACAAGCACAGGGCGAGCAGTACTTC. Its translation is CSATGQAQGEQYF.